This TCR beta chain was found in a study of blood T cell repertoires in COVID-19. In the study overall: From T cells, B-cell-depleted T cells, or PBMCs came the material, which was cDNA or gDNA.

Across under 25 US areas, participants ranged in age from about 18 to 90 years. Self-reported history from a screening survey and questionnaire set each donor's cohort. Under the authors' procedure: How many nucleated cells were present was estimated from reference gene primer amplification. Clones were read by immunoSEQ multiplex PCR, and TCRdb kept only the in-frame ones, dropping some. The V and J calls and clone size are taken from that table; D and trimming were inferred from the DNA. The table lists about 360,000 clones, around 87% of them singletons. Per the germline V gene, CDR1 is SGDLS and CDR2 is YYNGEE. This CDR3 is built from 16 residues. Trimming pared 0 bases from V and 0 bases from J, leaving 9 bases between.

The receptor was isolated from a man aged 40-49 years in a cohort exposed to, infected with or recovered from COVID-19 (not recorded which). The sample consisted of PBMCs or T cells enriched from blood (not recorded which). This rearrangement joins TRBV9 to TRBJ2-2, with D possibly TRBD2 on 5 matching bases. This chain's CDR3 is CASSVGSGSNTGELFF. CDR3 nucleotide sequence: TGTGCCAGCAGCGTAGGGAGCGGATCGAACACCGGGGAGCTGTTTTTT. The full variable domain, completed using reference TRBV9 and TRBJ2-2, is DSGVTQTPKHLITATGQRVTLRCSPRSGDLSVYWYQQSLDQGLQFLIQYYNGEERAKGNILERFSAQQFPDLHSELNLSSLELGDSALYFCASSVGSGSNTGELFFGEGSRLTVL.